This TCR beta chain was found in a study of T cell responses to AZD1222 COVID-19 vaccine (dated by TCRdb to the early 2020s). With regard to the full study: TCR sequencing was performed for approximately 240 trial participants, of whom about 200 were given two doses of AZD1222 and around 26 were given two doses of MenACWY control vaccine. Trial participants were enrolled by age into subgroups of 18-55, 56-69 and 70-plus years, and roughly 150, 30 and 60 TCR-sequenced participants, respectively, were included in these subgroups. What the study reported, not specific to this receptor: Conclusions about previously exposed vaccinees are limited because only five or six AZD1222 recipients were SARS-CoV-2 seropositive at baseline. The whole spike protein was spanned by vaccine-associated CD4 TCRs, and dominant responses were seen in regions 160-218 and 743-854. The 56-69-year group was small, and its depth increase did not reach significance, likely because of low power. No day 14 peak-response samples were available, so repertoires were characterized only after the peak T cell response. After two AZD1222 doses, spike-specific TCR breadth and depth were significantly higher than at day 0 and than in MenACWY recipients. Participants were mostly white British and included more females than males, and it was suggested by the authors that clonal diversity may have been underestimated. Reportedly, almost half of the unique spike-specific TCRs recognized epitopes lying outside the regions that are mutated in the B.1.351 and B.1.1.7 variants.

The CDR3 regions of human TCRbeta chains were analyzed by immunosequencing. On the study's bioinformatics: Repertoire TCRs were checked for matches against a reference library of SARS-CoV-2-specific TCRs that had been generated using the MIRA antigen-specificity platform. Breadth was defined as the fraction of unique TCRs that were SARS-CoV-2-associated, and depth was defined as the fraction of total T cells that were SARS-CoV-2-associated. Using the MIRA data, each spike-specific TCR was assigned both to the spike region to which the TCR was reactive and to a CD4 or CD8 class. Log10-transformed breadth and depth values were compared by one-way ANOVA with Sidak's multiple comparisons tests. In TCRdb, the immuneACCESS table is reduced to in-frame sequences with V and J assigned. These tables do not hold every clone; where another copy was compared, an unresolved V gene accounts for under half, and the others remain unexplained. V and J calls and clone size are as listed in that table; D and trimming were resolved from the DNA. For this sample the table gives around 84,000 clones, of which 92% were detected only once. Of the sample, 6% to 8.5% is held by the ten largest clones.

The CDR3 has 18 amino acids, counting the end cysteine and phenylalanine. Of all the DNA, just the CDR3 is kept, 54 bases in frame from base 1. From a lookup of the germline V gene, CDR1 and CDR2 are SGHDN and FVKESK. V loses 0 bases at its end and J loses 0 bases; junction bases beyond the gene matches: 4. Points on this clone: The target of this receptor is not known. One base away there is no much larger clone; base qualities are not given.

The time point label of this sample denotes: baseline before first vaccination. Reading the label with the study, this specimen's treatment or condition is: meningococcal conjugate vaccine given as trial control. Samples from vaccinated people were obtained from the UK trials COV001 and COV002, which included a single-blind randomized controlled phase 2/3 trial of AZD1222 (ChAdOx1 nCoV-19) in healthy adults. Trial participant PBMC samples were collected at day 0 and day 28 after the second dose for TCRbeta chain sequencing. Sequencing was performed on peripheral blood, taken on day 0 of MenACWY control vaccination. The chain is encoded by TRBV14 joined to TRBJ1-6, with 8 junctional bases fitting TRBD1. The TCR was taken from an adult in good health. The CDR3 loop reads CASSQERTGSSYNSPLHF. Here is the DNA: TGTGCCAGCAGCCAAGAGCGGACAGGGAGCTCCTATAATTCACCCCTCCACTTT.